This paragraph reports one T cell receptor (beta chain). Its matching antigen is unknown. This record belongs to a study of a mutant IDH1 vaccine in newly diagnosed glioma. As for the study in general: The first vaccination came 4-6 weeks after radiotherapy alone, or with temozolomide cycles. General study results and limits: The vaccine induced immune responses, and these occurred in about 93% of patients.

The protocol was immunoSEQ multiplex PCR, while the TCRdb copy is restricted to in-frame clones and leaves out a portion. The sample lists tens of thousands of clones, around 80% occurring once. There are 15 residues in the CDR3. Germline loops: CDR1 SGHDN, CDR2 FVKESK. V dropped 4 bases and J dropped 4 bases, with 13 bases sitting between them. Stated time point: week 35, safety follow-up. Doses consisted of 300 ug of mutant IDH1 20-mer peptide each, paired with topical imiquimod. The sample was PBMCs, taken from a glioma patient whose treatment included an IDH1 peptide vaccine. V is TRBV14 and J is TRBJ2-2; D ambiguous. The source is a man between 50 and 59 years old with glioma. CDR3 in DNA: TGTGCCAGCAGCCCGAACCTTCAGATCACCGGGGAGCTGTTTTTT. Translated, it gives CASSPNLQITGELFF.